This T cell receptor beta chain was captured by sequencing in a study of blood T cells in healthy people across ages. Isolation recovered at least 6.5 million PBMCs from every sample. Germline V CDR1 and CDR2: SQVTM, ANQGSEA. The CDR3 extends over 16 amino acids. The V end lost 3 bases, the J end lost 2 bases, and 17 bases lay between the germline ends. Alongside a J-beta primer mix, a sample-barcoded 5' primer served in a second PCR lasting roughly 6 to 12 cycles. Sequencing recovered at least 2.5 million CDR3-containing paired-end reads from each sample. MiXCR, run by TCRdb on the 5' RACE reads, gives a single entry per CDR3 protein. The repertoire holds 1.8 million or so distinct CDR3 sequences, with around 42% as singletons.

V and J are TRBV29-1 and TRBJ2-4, with D perhaps matching TRBD1 (6 bases). The receptor comes from a human donor in good health. The sample comprised blood. The CDR3 coding sequence is TGCAGCGTTGATATTTCAGGGGTTGGTTCCAAAAACATTCAGTACTTC. As protein: CSVDISGVGSKNIQYF. The full variable domain, rest sourced from reference TRBV29-1 and TRBJ2-4, is SAVISQKPSRDICQRGTSLTIQCQVDSQVTMMFWYRQQPGQSLTLIATANQGSEATYESGFVIDKFPISRPNLTFSTLTVSNMSPEDSSIYLCSVDISGVGSKNIQYFGAGTRLSVL.